This T cell receptor beta chain was documented in a study of blood T cells in healthy people across ages (dated by TCRdb to the mid-2010s). In terms of the full investigation: In model experiments, template switching captured about one uniquely barcoded TCR beta cDNA molecule for every two T cells. The donors were divided into four age groups: young (average around 17 years), middle-aged (about 39), aged (approximately 62) and long-lived (82). Two additional independent replicas of 1 million unique cDNA reads from the same blood draw were analyzed for two donors (one aged 18 to 30 and one aged 80 or older). To avoid experimental bias, donors of different ages were spread randomly across the sequencing lanes. The study measured age-related changes in TCR beta repertoire diversity using deep sequencing normalized with unique cDNA molecular identifiers. The paper as a whole reports these results and caveats: There was a strong correlation between observed TCR beta diversity and the percentage of naive T cells measured by flow cytometry. Bulk unsorted PBMC profiling prevented conclusive comparison of naive and antigen-experienced compartments. Compared with the aged group, more naive CD4+ T cells, fewer expanded clones and increased TCR diversity were shown by the long-lived group, suggesting age selection. Observed TCR beta diversity per million T cells fell roughly linearly with age, and a significant reduction was already apparent by age approximately 41. The CMV infection status of donors was not known, potentially confounding age-related changes in expanded clonotypes. Estimates of total diversity based on one million sequenced T cells were considered lower bounds and underestimates.

Notes on this clonotype: Its antigen remains undetermined. The input lacks base qualities; no much larger clone sits a single base away.

Library generation was performed with 5' RACE. Sequencing used an Illumina HiSeq 2500. A second 7 to 11 cycle PCR used a sample-barcoded 5' primer and a J-beta primer mix. A unique molecular identifier was introduced onto each TCR beta cDNA molecule by a template-switch 5' adaptor carrying 12 random nucleotides. Each sample yielded at least 2.5 million CDR3-containing paired-end reads. First-strand cDNA was synthesized from all RNA with the Mint cDNA synthesis kit, primed by a TRBC-specific oligonucleotide. After uracil-DNA glycosylase treatment, a first 18-cycle PCR used universal primers M1SS and BC2_uni_R on all cDNA. The original methods were these. Each sample was normalized by randomly selecting 1 million high-quality reads, each carrying a distinct molecular identifier. Reads sharing molecular identifiers were discarded rather than binned into consensus sequences. MiTCR, run with a Q25 quality threshold and the strictest error-elimination algorithm, handled CDR3 identification, clonotype clustering and error correction. A nonparametric unseen species model using Euler transformation provided a lower-bound estimate of total TCR beta diversity. Through fastp at Q25 and MiXCR, TCRdb rebuilt clones from the public reads, retaining in-frame beta chains. One record per CDR3 amino acid sequence lists the most common genes and DNA. These V and J calls are TCRdb output, not the study's own analysis. The table for this sample lists roughly 800,000 distinct CDR3 sequences; more than 45% of them were counted only once. 20% to 25% of the sample rests with the top ten.

The 39 donors, aged roughly 6 to 100 years, were systemically healthy Caucasian individuals from Russia. Ten milliliters of peripheral blood were drawn from each donor into EDTA-treated Vacutainer tubes. Ficoll-Paque density-gradient centrifugation was used to isolate PBMCs, with at least 7 million obtained per sample. Trizol reagent was used to extract total RNA from the PBMCs, yielding at least 6 micrograms per sample. For every donor, an aliquot of PBMCs went through flow cytometry to measure the percentages of naive CD45RAhigh/CD27high T cells. There are 15 amino acids in the CDR3, from cysteine to phenylalanine inclusive. Kept here is only the CDR3 DNA, which spans 45 bases and is read in frame from base 1. Compared with germline, V lacks 0 bases and J lacks 5 bases; bases without a gene match: 6. The CDR1 and CDR2 encoded by the germline V gene (reference sequence) are DFQATT and SNEGSKA.

This receptor was obtained from a man younger than 40 in good health. The chain uses TRBV20-1 and TRBJ2-5, with 10 bases aligning to TRBD2. Sequencing was done on a sample of blood. CDR3 reads: CSARDIAGGSETQYF. The DNA sequence is given as TGCAGTGCTAGAGATATAGCGGGAGGTTCGGAGACCCAGTACTTC.